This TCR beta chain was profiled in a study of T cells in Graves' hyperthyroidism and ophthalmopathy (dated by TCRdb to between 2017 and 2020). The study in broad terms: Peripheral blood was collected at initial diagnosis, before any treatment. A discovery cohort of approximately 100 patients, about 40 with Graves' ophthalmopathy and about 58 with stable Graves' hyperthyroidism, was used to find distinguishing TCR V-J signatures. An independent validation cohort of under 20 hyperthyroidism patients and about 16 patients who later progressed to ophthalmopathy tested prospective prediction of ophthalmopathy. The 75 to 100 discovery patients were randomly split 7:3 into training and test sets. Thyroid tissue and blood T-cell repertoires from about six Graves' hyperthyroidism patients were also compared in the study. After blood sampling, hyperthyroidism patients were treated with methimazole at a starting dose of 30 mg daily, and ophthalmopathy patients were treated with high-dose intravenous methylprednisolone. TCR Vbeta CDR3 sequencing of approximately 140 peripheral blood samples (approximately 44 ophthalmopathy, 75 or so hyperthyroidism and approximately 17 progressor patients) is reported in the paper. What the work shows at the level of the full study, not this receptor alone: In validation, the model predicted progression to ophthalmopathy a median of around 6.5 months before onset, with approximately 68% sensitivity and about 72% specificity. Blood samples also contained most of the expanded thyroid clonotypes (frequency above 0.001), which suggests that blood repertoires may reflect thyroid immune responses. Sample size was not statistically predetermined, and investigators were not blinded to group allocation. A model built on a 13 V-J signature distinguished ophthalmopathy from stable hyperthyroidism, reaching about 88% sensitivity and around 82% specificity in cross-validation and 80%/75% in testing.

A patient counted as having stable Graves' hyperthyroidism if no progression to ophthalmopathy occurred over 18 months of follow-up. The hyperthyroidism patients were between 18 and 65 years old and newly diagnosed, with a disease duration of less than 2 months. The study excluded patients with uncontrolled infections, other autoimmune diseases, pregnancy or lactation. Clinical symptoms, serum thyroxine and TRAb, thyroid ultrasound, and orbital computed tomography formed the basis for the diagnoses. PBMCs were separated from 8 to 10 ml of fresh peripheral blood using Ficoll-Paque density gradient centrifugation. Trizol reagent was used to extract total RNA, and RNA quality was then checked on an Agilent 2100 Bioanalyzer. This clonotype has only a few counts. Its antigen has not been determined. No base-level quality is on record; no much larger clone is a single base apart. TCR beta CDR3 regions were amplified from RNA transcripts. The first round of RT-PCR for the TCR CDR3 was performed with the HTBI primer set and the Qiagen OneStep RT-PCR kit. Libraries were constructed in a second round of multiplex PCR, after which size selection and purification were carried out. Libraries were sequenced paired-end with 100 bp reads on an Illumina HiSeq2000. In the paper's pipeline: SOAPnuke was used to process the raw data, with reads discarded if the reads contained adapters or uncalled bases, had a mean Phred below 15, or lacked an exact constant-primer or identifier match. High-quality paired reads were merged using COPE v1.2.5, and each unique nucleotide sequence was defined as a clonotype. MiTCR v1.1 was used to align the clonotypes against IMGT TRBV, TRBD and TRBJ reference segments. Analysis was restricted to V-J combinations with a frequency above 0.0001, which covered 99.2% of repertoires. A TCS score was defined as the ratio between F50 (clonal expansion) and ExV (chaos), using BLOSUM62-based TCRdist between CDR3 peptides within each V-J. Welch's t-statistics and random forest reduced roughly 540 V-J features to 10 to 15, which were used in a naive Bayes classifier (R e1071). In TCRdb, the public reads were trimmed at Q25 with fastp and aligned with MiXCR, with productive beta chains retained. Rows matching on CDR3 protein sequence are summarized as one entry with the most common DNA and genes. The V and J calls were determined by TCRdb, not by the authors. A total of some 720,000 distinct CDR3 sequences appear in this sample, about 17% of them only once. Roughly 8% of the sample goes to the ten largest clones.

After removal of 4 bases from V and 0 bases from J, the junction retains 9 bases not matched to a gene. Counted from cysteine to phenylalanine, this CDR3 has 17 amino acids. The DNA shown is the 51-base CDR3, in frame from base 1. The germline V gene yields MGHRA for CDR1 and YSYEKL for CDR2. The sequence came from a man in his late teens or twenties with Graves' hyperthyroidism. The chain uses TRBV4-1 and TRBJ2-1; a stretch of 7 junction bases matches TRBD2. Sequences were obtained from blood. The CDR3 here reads CASSRSLAESSYNEQFF. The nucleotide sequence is TGCGCCAGCAGCCGTTCCCTAGCGGAGAGCTCCTACAATGAGCAGTTCTTC.